The clone carrying this TCR beta chain was detected many times. The data were obtained in a study of lung T cells in sarcoidosis with Löfgren's syndrome. Unmatched junction bases numbered 12, after V lost 8 bases and J lost 12 bases. The CDR3 runs 12 residues. Germline CDR1 reads MNHNS; CDR2 reads SASEGT. MiXCR, run by TCRdb on the reads, gives a single entry per CDR3 protein. The table has around 60,000 distinct CDR3 sequences, 21% seen once. The specimen was CD4+ T cells from PBMCs. The origin of this receptor is a human donor with sarcoidosis (Löfgren's syndrome or another form), or a control subject (not recorded which). The rearrangement links TRBV6-1 to TRBJ2-7; TRBD2 agrees at 8 bases. CDR3 DNA: TGTGCCAGCGGGTCGATAGCGGGACGGAGGTACTTC. Protein sequence: CASGSIAGRRYF.